This TCR beta chain was sequenced for a study of T-cell reconstitution after alpha-beta-depleted transplantation in children. This clonotype was seen just once. The authors prepared the TCRbeta library with unique molecular identifiers. TCRdb processed the PCR reads anew with MiXCR; each CDR3 protein has one entry. The table lists around 480,000 distinct CDR3 sequences, 32% of them singletons, with around 2.5% in the top ten. This CDR3 contains 15 residues. The ends lost 5 bases at V and 4 bases at J; junction bases unmatched: 7. The receptor was isolated from a human donor who donated a stem cell graft to a child with aplastic anemia. This chain joins TRBV12-3 or TRBV12-4 and TRBJ2-5; TRBD2 aligns across 10 bases. Sequenced material: PBMCs from the stem cell graft donor, taken from the stem cell graft. The CDR3: CASSLRVAGGETQYF. CDR3 DNA: TGTGCCAGCAGTCTCCGGGTAGCGGGAGGAGAGACCCAGTACTTC.